This TCR beta chain derives from a study of T cell changes during pregnancy in multiple sclerosis. TCRdb's copy holds only in-frame clones and misses some; the assay was immunoSEQ multiplex PCR. Here the sample spans 55,000 to 70,000 clones, around 95% being singletons. Germline CDR1 and CDR2: SGHDT and YYEEEE. The CDR3 length is 12 residues. Losses at the gene ends were 5 bases for V and 11 bases for J; bases not matched to a gene: 8. J is TRBJ2-3 and V is TRBV5-6; 7 nucleotides line up with TRBD1. This sequence originates from a female donor with multiple sclerosis, enrolled in a pregnancy study. The sequenced sample was CD4+ T cells from peripheral blood mononuclear cells, obtained before pregnancy. The CDR3 bases are TGTGCCAGCAGGATCACAGGGGAGCGGCAGTATTTT. It codes for CASRITGERQYF.